One and the same sample provided the 22 T cell receptor beta chains below, sequenced in a study of graft-versus-host responses after intestinal transplantation. Their target antigens are unknown. Data came from immunoSEQ multiplex PCR; TCRdb stores just in-frame clones and leaves some out. The sample lists around 90,000 clones, around 90% occurring once. The specimen was unstimulated CD4+ T cells sorted from spleen or lymph node cells, collected before intestinal transplant. These TCRs come from a human donor who received an intestinal transplant.

This clone occurred a few times. The V call is TRBV28, the J call TRBJ2-5; TRBD1 matches at 12 bases. The J segment lost 5 bases and the V segment lost 3 bases, leaving 7 bases of the junction unmatched. Germline assignment: CDR1 MDHEN and CDR2 SYDVKM. This CDR3 contains 16 residues. The CDR3 region has the DNA TGTGCCAGCAGTTTCGCAGGGACAGGGGGCTGGGAGACCCAGTACTTC. This sequence encodes CASSFAGTGGWETQYF.

V and J are TRBV2 and TRBJ1-1; D ambiguous. Trimming took off 2 bases at V and 1 base at J, with 5 bases between the two ends. This CDR3 has 13 residues. In germline, CDR1 is SNHLY, CDR2 FYNNEI. The CDR3 DNA sequence: TGTGCCAGCAGTGAATTTTGGAACACTGAAGCTTTCTTT. It is translated as CASSEFWNTEAFF.

This clone was observed a single time. The chain has TRBV15 and TRBJ2-3, with TRBD2 matching 8 bases. V lost 4 bases to trimming and J lost 4 bases; unmatched junction nucleotides: 16. The CDR3 totals 18 residues. Looked up from germline, CDR1 is LNHNV and CDR2 is YYDKDF (reference sequence). CDR3 coding DNA: TGTGCCACCAGCAAGGGAGGGCTAGCGGGCCCCTATTCAGATACGCAGTATTTT. Translated, it gives CATSKGGLAGPYSDTQYF.

DNA for the CDR3: TGTGCCAGCAGCAACGGAGGGGCAGGGACGACTAACGAGCAGTACTTC. Its translation is CASSNGGAGTTNEQYF. This rearrangement joins TRBV5-5 to TRBJ2-5, with D possibly TRBD2 on 6 matching bases. The J call may be faulty, since TRBJ2-7 better matches the DNA end. This CDR3 is built from 16 residues. From germline, CDR1 is SGHKS and CDR2 YYEKEE (reference sequence).

The V and J genes are TRBV5-8 and TRBJ2-5, with 14 bases that match TRBD2. Judging by the DNA end, TRBJ2-7 fits better; the J call may be wrong. Germline lookup yields CDR1 SGHTS and CDR2 YDEGEE. The CDR3 spans 17 residues. CDR3 coding DNA: TGTGCCAGCAGCCCGGGACTAGCGGGAGTAATTTGGTACGAGCAGTACTTC. This codes for CASSPGLAGVIWYEQYF.

The chain uses TRBV6-6 and TRBJ2-1; D might be TRBD1 (6 bases). Per germline, CDR1 MNHNY and CDR2 SVGAGI (reference sequence). This CDR3 region has 15 residues. Between the trimmed V and J ends, which lost 6 bases and 11 bases, there was a span of 23 bases. CDR3 in DNA: TGTGCCAGCAGCCACGGTGGACAGTCCCGTGTCCAGCAGTTCTTC. Translated: CASSHGGQSRVQQFF.

The genes are TRBV5-6 and TRBJ1-1; TRBD1 agrees at 10 bases. V was clipped by 5 bases and J by 4 bases; unmatched bases: 11. The length of the CDR3 is 16 residues. Germline V CDR1 and CDR2: SGHDT, YYEEEE. The CDR3: CASREDRGMLGTEAFF. In nucleotides, the CDR3 is TGTGCCAGCAGAGAGGACAGGGGGATGTTAGGCACTGAAGCTTTCTTT.

The chain joins TRBV5-1 to TRBJ1-4; D is uncertain. The CDR3 contains 19 residues. Germline V CDR1 and CDR2: SGHRS, YFSETQ. V dropped 0 bases and J dropped 5 bases, with 23 bases sitting between them. The CDR3 spells CASSLVAGSRQHLNEKLFF. CDR3 in DNA: TGCGCCAGCAGCTTGGTAGCAGGCTCACGTCAACATTTAAATGAAAAACTGTTTTTT.

V gene TRBV7-9 combines with J gene TRBJ2-1; 11 bases are a match to TRBD2. The V segment lost 1 base and the J segment 8 bases; nucleotides outside the gene matches: 4. Germline V gene lookup returns CDR1 SEHNR and CDR2 FQNEAQ (reference sequence). This CDR3 has 15 residues. Written as DNA, the CDR3 is TGTGCCAGCAGCTTAGTACTAGCGGGAGACGATGAGCAGTTCTTC. Its translation is CASSLVLAGDDEQFF.

CDR3 sequence: CASSLNKDSGNTIYF. CDR3 DNA: TGTGCCAGCAGCTTAAATAAAGACTCTGGAAACACCATATATTTT. The chain recombines TRBV7-8 with TRBJ1-3; no definite D call. Germline CDR1 SGHVS, CDR2 FQNEAQ. Trimming stripped 2 bases from V and 0 bases from J, with 8 bases between. This CDR3 has 15 amino acids.

CDR3 residues: CSGGWGNTGELFF. For the CDR3, the DNA is TGCAGCGGAGGTTGGGGGAACACCGGGGAGCTGTTTTTT. The genes are TRBV29-1 and TRBJ2-2; no firm D call. CDR1 is SQVTM, CDR2 ANQGSEA, per germline. The V gene lost 7 bases and the J gene lost 1 base, with 10 bases spanning the gap. This CDR3 is 13 amino acids long.

The gene calls are TRBV19 and TRBJ2-1; D not resolved. The CDR3 has 12 amino acids. Trimming left V 5 bases short and J 0 bases short, with 2 bases between. Germline-derived CDR1 and CDR2 are LNHDA and SQIVND (reference sequence). Written as DNA, the CDR3 is TGTGCCAGTAGTGCCTCCTACAATGAGCAGTTCTTC. Protein product: CASSASYNEQFF.

The chain combines TRBV13 with TRBJ2-5; D is possibly TRBD2 (5 bases). Germline V gene lookup returns CDR1 PRHDT and CDR2 FYEKMQ (reference sequence). Trimming stripped 2 bases from V and 5 bases from J, with 12 bases between. The CDR3 is 14 residues long. CDR3 sequence: CASSLRRRRETQYF. The CDR3 DNA is TGTGCCAGCAGCTTAAGGAGGAGGCGGGAGACCCAGTACTTC.

The V gene is TRBV7-2, the J gene TRBJ2-7; TRBD2 matches 10 bases. The ends lost 1 base at V and 9 bases at J; junction bases unmatched: 6. Germline loops: CDR1 SGHTA, CDR2 FQGNSA. The CDR3 totals 14 residues. This CDR3 reads CASSLGLAGEAQYF. Written as DNA, the CDR3 is TGTGCCAGCAGCTTAGGCCTAGCGGGAGAGGCGCAGTACTTC. Supplemented by reference TRBV7-2 and TRBJ2-7, the full variable domain reads GAGVSQSPSNKVTEKGKDVELRCDPISGHTALYWYRQSLGQGLEFLIYFQGNSAPDKSGLPSDRFSAERTGGSVSTLTIQRTQQEDSAVYLCASSLGLAGEAQYFGPGTRLTVT.

J is TRBJ2-7 and V is TRBV28, with unresolved D. Germline V CDR1 and CDR2: MDHEN, SYDVKM. This CDR3 is 10 amino acids long. V was cut by 5 bases and J by 5 bases, with 4 bases left in between. The CDR3 sequence is CASSRDEQYF. The CDR3 DNA follows: TGTGCCAGCAGTAGGGACGAGCAGTACTTC.

The chain uses TRBV28 and TRBJ2-1; 14 nucleotides line up with TRBD2. The CDR3 sequence is 15 residues long. Germline-derived CDR1 and CDR2 are MDHEN and SYDVKM. The V gene end was trimmed by 5 bases and the J gene end by 7 bases; junction bases not matched to a gene: 4. The chain's CDR3 is CASSPGTSGSNEQFF. CDR3 sequence (DNA): TGTGCCAGCAGTCCAGGGACTAGCGGGAGTAATGAGCAGTTCTTC.

In its sample, this clone was seen once. J is TRBJ2-1 and V is TRBV28; the D call may be TRBD1 or TRBD2 (5 bases each). The CDR3 extends over 13 amino acids. With 8 bases removed from V and 0 bases from J, the gap between germline ends came to 8 bases. Per germline, CDR1 MDHEN and CDR2 SYDVKM. CDR3 in amino acids: CASGTLSYNEQFF. In nucleotides, the CDR3 is TGTGCCAGCGGGACCCTCTCCTACAATGAGCAGTTCTTC.

The chain combines TRBV5-1 with TRBJ2-7; 7 bases match TRBD1. Germline V lookup: CDR1 SGHRS, CDR2 YFSETQ. The V gene end was trimmed by 0 bases and the J gene end by 3 bases; junction bases not matched to a gene: 6. The CDR3 runs 15 residues. The CDR3 spells CASSLDRGLLYEQYF. In DNA, the CDR3 is TGCGCCAGCAGCTTGGACAGGGGTCTTCTCTACGAGCAGTACTTC.

The chain recombines TRBV5-1 with TRBJ1-2, with a weak D call TRBD1 (6 bases). Deletions cut 4 bases from V and 3 bases from J, with 16 bases between. There are 15 residues in the CDR3. The germline gives CDR1 SGHRS, CDR2 YFSETQ. The CDR3 sequence: CASSLKGTSDYGYTF. CDR3 sequence (DNA): TGCGCCAGCAGCCTAAAGGGGACAAGCGACTATGGCTACACCTTC. Filled out from reference TRBV5-1 and TRBJ1-2, the complete variable domain reads KAGVTQTPRYLIKTRGQQVTLSCSPISGHRSVSWYQQTPGQGLQFLFEYFSETQRNKGNFPGRFSGRQFSNSRSEMNVSTLELGDSALYLCASSLKGTSDYGYTFGSGTRLTVV.

The chain recombines TRBV30 with TRBJ1-3, with D possibly being TRBD1 (5 bases). V shed 2 bases and J shed 4 bases, with 12 bases lying between them. The CDR3 loop spans 14 amino acids. Germline V gene data show CDR1 as GTSNPN and CDR2 as SVGIG (reference sequence). The CDR3 reads CAWSRQTIGNTIYF. In DNA form, the CDR3 reads TGTGCCTGGAGTCGACAGACTATCGGAAACACCATATATTTT.

This sequence joins TRBV6-1 and TRBJ1-1; 10 nucleotides agree with TRBD1. This CDR3 is built from 14 residues. Germline V gene lookup returns CDR1 MNHNS and CDR2 SASEGT. Trimming removed 6 bases from V and 0 bases from J; junction bases left unmatched: 1. The CDR3 protein is CASRGQGMNTEAFF. The CDR3 bases are TGTGCCAGCAGGGGACAGGGGATGAACACTGAAGCTTTCTTT.

This clone was counted a single time. The chain is built from TRBV28 and TRBJ2-2; possibly TRBD1 for D (5 bases). Trimming stripped 3 bases from V and 5 bases from J, with 13 bases between. Germline CDR1 reads MDHEN; CDR2 reads SYDVKM. The CDR3 runs to 15 residues. Here the CDR3 DNA reads TGTGCCAGCAGTTTGGAAACAGGTACAACCGGGGAGCTGTTTTTT. It is translated as CASSLETGTTGELFF.